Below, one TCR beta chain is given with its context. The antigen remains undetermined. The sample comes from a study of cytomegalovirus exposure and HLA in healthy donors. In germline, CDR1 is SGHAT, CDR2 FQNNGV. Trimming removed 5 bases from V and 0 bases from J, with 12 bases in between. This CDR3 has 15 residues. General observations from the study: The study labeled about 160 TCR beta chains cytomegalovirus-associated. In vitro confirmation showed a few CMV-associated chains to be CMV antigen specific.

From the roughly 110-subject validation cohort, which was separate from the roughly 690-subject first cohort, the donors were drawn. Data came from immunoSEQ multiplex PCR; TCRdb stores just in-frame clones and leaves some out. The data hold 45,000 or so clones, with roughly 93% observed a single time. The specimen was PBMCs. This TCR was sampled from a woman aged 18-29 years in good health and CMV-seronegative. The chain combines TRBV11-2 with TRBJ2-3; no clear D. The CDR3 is CASSESSYSTDTQYF. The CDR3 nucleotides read TGTGCCAGCAGCGAGAGTTCTTATAGCACAGATACGCAGTATTTT.